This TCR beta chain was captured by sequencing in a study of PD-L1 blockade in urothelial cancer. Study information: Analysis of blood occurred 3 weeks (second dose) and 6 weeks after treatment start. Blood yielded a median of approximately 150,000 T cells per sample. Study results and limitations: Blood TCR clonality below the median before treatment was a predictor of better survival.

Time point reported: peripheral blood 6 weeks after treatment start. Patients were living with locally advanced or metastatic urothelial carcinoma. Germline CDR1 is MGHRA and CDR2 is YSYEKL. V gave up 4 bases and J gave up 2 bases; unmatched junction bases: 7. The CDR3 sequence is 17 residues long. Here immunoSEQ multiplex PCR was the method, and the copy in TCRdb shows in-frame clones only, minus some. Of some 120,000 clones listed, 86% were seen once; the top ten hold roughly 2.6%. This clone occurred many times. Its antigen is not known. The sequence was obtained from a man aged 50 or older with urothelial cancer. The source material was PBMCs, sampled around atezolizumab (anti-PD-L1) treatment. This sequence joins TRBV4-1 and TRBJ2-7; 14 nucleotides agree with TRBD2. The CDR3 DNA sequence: TGCGCCAGCAGCCGGTCCGGGACTAGCGGGAGTCCCTACGAGCAGTACTTC. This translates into CASSRSGTSGSPYEQYF.